The source of this T cell receptor (beta chain) is a study of human T cells and chemical hapten exposure (dated by TCRdb to the early 2020s). In the study overall: For sensitization, 2% DPC in acetone was applied to a roughly 2 cm by roughly 2 cm area of upper inner arm skin. Patients additionally received weekly therapeutic DPC doses to the scalp throughout the roughly 25-week study period. Patch tests used Finn chambers with 0.01% DPC on the upper back, scored after 6 days by International Contact Dermatitis Research Group standards. The mostly female patient cohort included alopecia areata with under or over 50% scalp involvement, alopecia totalis and alopecia universalis. Libraries were pooled for sequencing, and variation in per-sample TCR yields was attributed mainly to small differences in library volumes within the pool. In alopecia patients, the study followed how the peripheral blood TCR repertoire changed in vivo over primary and secondary sensitization to diphenylcyclopropenone (DPC), a hapten. Patient blood was sampled pre-sensitization (week 0) and at 2, 6 and about 24 weeks after DPC sensitization. For TCR sequencing, blood came from about 28 alopecia patients at anywhere from one to four time points (pre-sensitization, 2, 6 and 24 weeks). Study-wide findings and limitations: DPC sensitization did not change how many TCRs were above 1 in 1000 frequency, and no evidence was found of alterations in global repertoire structure. Significantly more large CDR3 similarity clusters were formed by expanded TCRs than by pre-sensitization or healthy control sets, consistent with antigen-driven responses. Because all patients had alopecia, a presumed autoimmune disease, the immune response of the patients might differ from that of healthy individuals. Repeated subsampling changed both the strength of the expansion versus patch-test correlation and the threshold at which the correlation became significant. A positive correlation was found between the number of PT1 expanded TCRs and patch test score, with significance reached at thresholds 8, 16 and 32 but not 4.

According to the study, the label for this sample's time point signals: patch test 2, 6 weeks after DPC sensitization. The sample's treatment or condition label, decoded: therapeutic diphenylcyclopropenone sensitization with weekly scalp DPC. At each patch-test visit, blood was drawn before the patch test was applied. Patients were considered eligible if aged 18 to 70, diagnosed with alopecia and deemed suitable for DPC therapy, and patients were excluded if pregnant. Total RNA was isolated from unfractionated whole blood collected in Tempus Blood RNA tubes. At least ten counts were recorded for this clonotype. Its binding antigen is unknown. No much larger clone exists at a distance of one base, and base qualities are not known. Libraries were made using RACE. For sequencing, a NextSeq 500 was employed. During library preparation, unique molecular identifiers were attached to individual cDNA molecules so that TCRs could be counted quantitatively and reproducibly. Both TCR alpha and TCR beta chains were sequenced from each blood RNA sample. As for how the authors treated the data: Samples had a median of roughly 87,000 TCRs, with a range from roughly 23,224 to 750,000. The Decombinator software suite was used to annotate V, J and CDR3 in the TCR reads. For the PS versus PT1 abundance plots, all samples were subsampled to the same number of TCRs (28,000). Expanded TCRs were defined as absent before sensitization and observed at least eight times at the 2-week time point. TCRdb reprocessed the public reads (quality trimming at Q25 with fastp, clone calling with MiXCR) and kept in-frame beta chains. Under each unique CDR3 protein, matching rows form one entry showing the most common genes and DNA. Clone size and V and J calls follow TCRdb, not the original study. The sample includes around 100,000 distinct CDR3 sequences, with around 10% observed a single time. The ten largest clones take up about 3% of the sample.

CDR1 and CDR2 are read off the germline V gene as MNHEY and SVGEGT. Including cysteine and phenylalanine, the CDR3 has 14 amino acids. Only the CDR3 DNA is retained, 42 bases long and in frame from the first base. Trimmed from V: 4 bases; trimmed from J: 6 bases; junction bases lacking a gene match: 4. The clonotype comes from a woman aged 40 to 49 with alopecia areata. Some clones in this sample may be carry-over from other donors' samples. Sequenced here: whole blood, sampled in connection with sensitization to the hapten diphenylcyclopropenone (DPC). The rearrangement combines TRBV6-2 or TRBV6-3 with TRBJ2-1; TRBD1 agrees with 9 junctional bases. The CDR3: CASSFGTGINEQFF. The DNA sequence is TGTGCCAGCAGTTTCGGGACAGGGATCAATGAGCAGTTCTTC.